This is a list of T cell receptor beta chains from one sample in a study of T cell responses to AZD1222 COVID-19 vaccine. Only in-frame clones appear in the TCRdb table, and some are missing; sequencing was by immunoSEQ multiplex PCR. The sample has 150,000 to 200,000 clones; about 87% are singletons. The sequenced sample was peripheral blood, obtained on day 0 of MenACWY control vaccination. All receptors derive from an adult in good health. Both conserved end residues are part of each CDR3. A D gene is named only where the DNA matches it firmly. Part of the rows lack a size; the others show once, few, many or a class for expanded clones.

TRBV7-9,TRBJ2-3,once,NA,TGTGCCAGCAGCCCAAACCCCACAGATACGCAGTATTTT,CASSPNPTDTQYF
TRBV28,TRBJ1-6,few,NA,TGTGCCAGCAGTTCTTTGTTAGGACGCTGGGGTTCACCCCTCCACTTT,CASSSLLGRWGSPLHF
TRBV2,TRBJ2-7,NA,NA,TGTGCCAGCTCGACGGCCTACGAGCAGTACTTC,CASSTAYEQYF
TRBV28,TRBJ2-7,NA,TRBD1,TGTGCCAGCAGTCCAGGACAGGGGCTCTCCTACGAGCAGTACTTC,CASSPGQGLSYEQYF
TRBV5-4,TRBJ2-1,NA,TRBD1,TGTGCCAGCAGCCTCCGGGACAGGGGGGTGGGTGAGCAGTTCTTC,CASSLRDRGVGEQFF
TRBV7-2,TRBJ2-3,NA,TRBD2,TGTGCCAGCAGCTCGATCGATAGCGGGGGGTCGGTAAGCACAGATACGCAGTATTTT,CASSSIDSGGSVSTDTQYF
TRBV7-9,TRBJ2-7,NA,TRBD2,TGTGCCCTAGCTAGCGGGAGCTCCTACGAGCAGTACTTC,CALASGSSYEQYF
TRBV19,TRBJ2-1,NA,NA,TGTGCCAGTAGTATTGGCACCTATGAGCAGTTCTTC,CASSIGTYEQFF
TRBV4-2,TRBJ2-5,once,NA,TGTGCCAGCAGCCAGGGGGCCCAGGAGACCCAGTACTTC,CASSQGAQETQYF
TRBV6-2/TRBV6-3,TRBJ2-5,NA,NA,TGTGCCAGCAGTAAGCCGGGGGCAGGGATGGGAGAGACCCAGTACTTC,CASSKPGAGMGETQYF
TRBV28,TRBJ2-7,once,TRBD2,TGTGCCAGCAGTTCCCCGCCTAGCGGGAACTACGAGCAGTACTTC,CASSSPPSGNYEQYF
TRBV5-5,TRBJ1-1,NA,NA,TGTGCCAGCAGCGCGGCGGTGAACACTGAAGCTTTCTTT,CASSAAVNTEAFF